These 16 T cell receptor beta chains came from one sample sequenced in a study of blood T cell repertoires in COVID-19 (TCRdb year 2020). Library preparation used the immunoSEQ multiplex PCR assay. TCRdb retrieved this table from immuneACCESS and kept in-frame rearrangements only. Not all clones are present; in checked studies, unresolved V genes account for under half, and no reason is known for the remainder. Counted in this sample were approximately 200,000 clones; 75% to 90% of them appeared once. Jointly, the top ten make up approximately 3.8% of the sample. The source material was PBMCs or T cells enriched from blood (not recorded which). Receptors originate from a woman aged 18-29 years in a cohort exposed to, infected with or recovered from COVID-19 (not recorded which).

The chain couples TRBV2 to TRBJ2-7; 7 nucleotides match TRBD2. CDR1 is SNHLY, CDR2 FYNNEI, per germline. The length of the CDR3 is 15 residues. The ends lost 1 base at V and 4 bases at J; junction bases unmatched: 7. CDR3 protein: CASSEGGGKNYEQYF. In DNA, the CDR3 is TGTGCCAGCAGTGAAGGGGGAGGGAAGAATTACGAGCAGTACTTC.

This chain connects TRBV28 to TRBJ1-1; D might be TRBD1 (6 bases). The CDR3 spans 13 residues. Germline lookup yields CDR1 MDHEN and CDR2 SYDVKM. V was shortened by 3 bases and J by 7 bases, with 12 bases between the two germline ends. DNA of the CDR3: TGTGCCAGCAGTTTTACCGGGACACTTGAAGCTTTCTTT. This encodes CASSFTGTLEAFF.

The rearrangement joins TRBV29-1 to TRBJ1-2, with 9 bases lining up with TRBD1. Germline V gene lookup returns CDR1 SQVTM and CDR2 ANQGSEA. The CDR3 loop spans 13 amino acids. Germline trimming cut 0 bases from V and 7 bases from J; bases unmatched to any gene: 3. In nucleotides, the CDR3 is TGCAGCGTTGAAGAACAGGGGGCGGGTGGCTACACCTTC. Its protein is CSVEEQGAGGYTF.

The chain links TRBV6-6 to TRBJ2-3, with 14 positions matching TRBD2. Trimming removed 9 bases from V and 3 bases from J; junction bases left unmatched: 5. Germline CDR1 is MNHNY and CDR2 is SVGAGI (reference sequence). The CDR3 has 15 residues. CDR3 in DNA: TGTGCCAGTACTGGGACTAGCGGGAGAACAGATACGCAGTATTTT. It translates to CASTGTSGRTDTQYF.

The V call is TRBV19, the J call TRBJ1-1; D perhaps matches TRBD1 (6 bases). The CDR3 sequence is 12 residues long. V was pared by 7 bases and J by 3 bases, with 9 bases between. The germline CDR1 and CDR2 sequences are LNHDA and SQIVND (reference sequence). This CDR3 reads CASTRTDTEAFF. Written as DNA, the CDR3 is TGTGCCAGTACCAGGACAGACACTGAAGCTTTCTTT.

V and J are TRBV18 and TRBJ1-1; D is uncertain. The CDR3 is 13 amino acids. With 0 bases removed from V and 4 bases from J, the gap between germline ends came to 6 bases. In germline, CDR1 is KGHSH, CDR2 LQKENI. CDR3 protein: CASSPPSGTEAFF. CDR3 nucleotide sequence: TGTGCCAGCTCACCACCTTCCGGCACTGAAGCTTTCTTT.

This chain connects TRBV19 to TRBJ1-2; D not certain. CDR1 is LNHDA, CDR2 SQIVND, per germline (reference sequence). V was shortened by 3 bases and J by 4 bases, with 12 bases between the two germline ends. The CDR3 extends over 14 amino acids. CDR3 DNA sequence: TGTGCCAGTAGTATTGGCCGCCATGGCTATGGCTACACCTTC. Its translation: CASSIGRHGYGYTF.

This clone was seen just once. V and J are TRBV19 and TRBJ1-4; D gene ambiguous. Deletions cut 5 bases from V and 15 bases from J, with 28 bases between. Germline V lookup: CDR1 LNHDA, CDR2 SQIVND (reference sequence). The CDR3 runs 16 residues. The DNA of the CDR3 is TGTGCCAGTAGTCCCCCGTCCAGCCTAGGCGCGATTCGGTTGTTTTTT. It encodes CASSPPSSLGAIRLFF.

The chain employs TRBV24-1 and TRBJ2-2; D not resolved. Per the germline V gene, CDR1 is KGHDR and CDR2 is SFDVKD. Trimming took 0 bases from V and 0 from J, leaving 4 bases between them. The length of the CDR3 is 15 residues. CDR3 region: CATSDLPANTGELFF. CDR3 nucleotide sequence: TGTGCCACCAGTGATTTGCCAGCGAACACCGGGGAGCTGTTTTTT.

This chain links TRBV10-2 with TRBJ1-4; TRBD1 agrees at 8 bases. The CDR3 loop spans 15 amino acids. The V segment lost 6 bases and the J segment 7 bases; nucleotides outside the gene matches: 10. Germline V gives CDR1 WSHSY, CDR2 SAAADI. The CDR3 protein is CASRQTQGEGEKLFF. The DNA of the CDR3 is TGCGCCAGCAGGCAGACACAGGGGGAGGGTGAAAAACTGTTTTTT.

This clone was observed a single time. The V gene is TRBV19, the J gene TRBJ2-3; no clear D gene. Germline lookup yields CDR1 LNHDA and CDR2 SQIVND (reference sequence). There are 13 residues in the CDR3. Trimming took 6 bases from V and 3 from J, leaving 10 bases between them. CDR3 DNA: TGTGCCAGTAGAGGCCCCGGGACAGATACGCAGTATTTT. Amino acids: CASRGPGTDTQYF.

The chain links TRBV15 to TRBJ2-3, with D perhaps matching TRBD2 (6 bases). Germline lookup yields CDR1 LNHNV and CDR2 YYDKDF (reference sequence). V lost 2 bases and J 2 bases, leaving 14 bases between the germline ends. This CDR3 contains 16 residues. The DNA for the CDR3 is TGTGCCACCAGCAGAAAGGTGGGAGGACCCACAGATACGCAGTATTTT. Protein sequence: CATSRKVGGPTDTQYF.

The chain couples TRBV18 to TRBJ2-7; 9 bases are shared with TRBD1. With V trimmed by 0 bases and J by 3 bases, 0 bases remained unmatched. This CDR3 is built from 14 residues. CDR1 and CDR2 from the germline V gene are KGHSH and LQKENI. CDR3 bases: TGTGCCAGCTCACCACCGGGACAGGGCTACGAGCAGTACTTC. It encodes CASSPPGQGYEQYF.

In regard to this clone: This same CDR3 is encoded by further DNA sequences in the sample. The rearrangement uses TRBV12-3 or TRBV12-4 and TRBJ1-5, with a weak D call TRBD1 (5 bases). There are 13 residues in the CDR3. Deletions cut 4 bases from V and 2 bases from J, with 6 bases between. DNA for the CDR3: TGTGCCAGCAGTTCGGGGGGCAATCAGCCCCAGCATTTT. Protein product: CASSSGGNQPQHF.

The rearrangement uses TRBV24-1 and TRBJ1-2; 8 bases align to TRBD1. The germline V gene has CDR1 KGHDR and CDR2 SFDVKD. This CDR3 spans 14 amino acids. The V gene end was trimmed by 1 base and the J gene end by 6 bases; junction bases not matched to a gene: 3. The CDR3 loop is CATSDFRGRDGYTF. The DNA for the CDR3 is TGTGCCACCAGTGATTTCAGGGGGCGCGATGGCTACACCTTC.

The V call is TRBV10-2, the J call TRBJ2-1; D remains ambiguous. The germline CDR1 and CDR2 sequences are WSHSY and SAAADI. V was pared by 3 bases and J by 9 bases, with 9 bases between. The CDR3 loop spans 12 amino acids. CDR3 coding DNA: TGCGCCAGCAGTGAATTCCTCGGTGAGCAGTTCTTC. It specifies CASSEFLGEQFF.